This T cell receptor (beta chain) was captured by sequencing in a study of graft-versus-host responses after intestinal transplantation. Remarks on this clone: Its target is not known.

Sequencing used immunoSEQ multiplex PCR; TCRdb keeps in-frame clones, though not all of them. The sample has 71,000 or so clones, roughly 87% seen once. With 4 bases removed from V and 0 bases from J, the gap between germline ends came to 8 bases. Germline CDR1 is SGHKS and CDR2 is YYEKEE (reference sequence). The CDR3 spans 14 residues. The J gene is TRBJ1-5, the V gene TRBV5-5; D is undetermined. Material: unstimulated CD8+ T cells sorted from spleen or lymph node cells, obtained before intestinal transplant. The sequence derives from a human donor who received an intestinal transplant. The CDR3 nucleotides read TGTGCCAGCAGCGCCAGTAATAGCAATCAGCCCCAGCATTTT. Protein sequence: CASSASNSNQPQHF.